This T cell receptor beta chain was identified in a study of T cell changes during pregnancy in multiple sclerosis (dated by TCRdb to the late 2010s). Study-wide context: The study looked at changes in the T cell repertoire across pregnancy in women with multiple sclerosis.

The library was generated by the immunoSEQ multiplex PCR assay. Not all clones reach the TCRdb copy of this immuneACCESS table, which keeps in-frame sequences only. Checked studies attribute under half of the gap to unresolved V genes and leave the rest unexplained. Within this sample are around 44,000 clones, with 90% of them counted one time only. The ten largest clones take up 10% of the sample. V sheds 2 bases and J sheds 7 bases, leaving 6 bases between their ends. The germline V gene provides CDR1 MGHDK and CDR2 SYGVNS. The cysteine opens and the phenylalanine closes a CDR3 of 12 amino acids. The sequence is cut down to CDR3 DNA, 36 bases in frame from base 1. Comment on this clone: What this receptor recognizes is not known. No qualities accompany the bases; no much larger clone lies one base away.

The receptor chain draws on TRBV25-1 and TRBJ2-1; a confident D gene designation cannot be given. The sequence came from a female donor with multiple sclerosis, enrolled in a pregnancy study. This specimen was CD8+ T cells from peripheral blood mononuclear cells, taken in the first trimester of pregnancy. Read as DNA, the sequence is TGTGCCAGCAGTGAAGTCAGGAATGAGCAGTTCTTC. Translated, this gives CASSEVRNEQFF. The CDR3 plus the reference TRBV25-1 and TRBJ2-1 genes for the other parts give the full variable domain: EADIYQTPRYLVIGTGKKITLECSQTMGHDKMYWYQQDPGMELHLIHYSYGVNSTEKGDLSSESTVSRIRTEHFPLTLESARPSHTSQYLCASSEVRNEQFFGPGTRLTVL.